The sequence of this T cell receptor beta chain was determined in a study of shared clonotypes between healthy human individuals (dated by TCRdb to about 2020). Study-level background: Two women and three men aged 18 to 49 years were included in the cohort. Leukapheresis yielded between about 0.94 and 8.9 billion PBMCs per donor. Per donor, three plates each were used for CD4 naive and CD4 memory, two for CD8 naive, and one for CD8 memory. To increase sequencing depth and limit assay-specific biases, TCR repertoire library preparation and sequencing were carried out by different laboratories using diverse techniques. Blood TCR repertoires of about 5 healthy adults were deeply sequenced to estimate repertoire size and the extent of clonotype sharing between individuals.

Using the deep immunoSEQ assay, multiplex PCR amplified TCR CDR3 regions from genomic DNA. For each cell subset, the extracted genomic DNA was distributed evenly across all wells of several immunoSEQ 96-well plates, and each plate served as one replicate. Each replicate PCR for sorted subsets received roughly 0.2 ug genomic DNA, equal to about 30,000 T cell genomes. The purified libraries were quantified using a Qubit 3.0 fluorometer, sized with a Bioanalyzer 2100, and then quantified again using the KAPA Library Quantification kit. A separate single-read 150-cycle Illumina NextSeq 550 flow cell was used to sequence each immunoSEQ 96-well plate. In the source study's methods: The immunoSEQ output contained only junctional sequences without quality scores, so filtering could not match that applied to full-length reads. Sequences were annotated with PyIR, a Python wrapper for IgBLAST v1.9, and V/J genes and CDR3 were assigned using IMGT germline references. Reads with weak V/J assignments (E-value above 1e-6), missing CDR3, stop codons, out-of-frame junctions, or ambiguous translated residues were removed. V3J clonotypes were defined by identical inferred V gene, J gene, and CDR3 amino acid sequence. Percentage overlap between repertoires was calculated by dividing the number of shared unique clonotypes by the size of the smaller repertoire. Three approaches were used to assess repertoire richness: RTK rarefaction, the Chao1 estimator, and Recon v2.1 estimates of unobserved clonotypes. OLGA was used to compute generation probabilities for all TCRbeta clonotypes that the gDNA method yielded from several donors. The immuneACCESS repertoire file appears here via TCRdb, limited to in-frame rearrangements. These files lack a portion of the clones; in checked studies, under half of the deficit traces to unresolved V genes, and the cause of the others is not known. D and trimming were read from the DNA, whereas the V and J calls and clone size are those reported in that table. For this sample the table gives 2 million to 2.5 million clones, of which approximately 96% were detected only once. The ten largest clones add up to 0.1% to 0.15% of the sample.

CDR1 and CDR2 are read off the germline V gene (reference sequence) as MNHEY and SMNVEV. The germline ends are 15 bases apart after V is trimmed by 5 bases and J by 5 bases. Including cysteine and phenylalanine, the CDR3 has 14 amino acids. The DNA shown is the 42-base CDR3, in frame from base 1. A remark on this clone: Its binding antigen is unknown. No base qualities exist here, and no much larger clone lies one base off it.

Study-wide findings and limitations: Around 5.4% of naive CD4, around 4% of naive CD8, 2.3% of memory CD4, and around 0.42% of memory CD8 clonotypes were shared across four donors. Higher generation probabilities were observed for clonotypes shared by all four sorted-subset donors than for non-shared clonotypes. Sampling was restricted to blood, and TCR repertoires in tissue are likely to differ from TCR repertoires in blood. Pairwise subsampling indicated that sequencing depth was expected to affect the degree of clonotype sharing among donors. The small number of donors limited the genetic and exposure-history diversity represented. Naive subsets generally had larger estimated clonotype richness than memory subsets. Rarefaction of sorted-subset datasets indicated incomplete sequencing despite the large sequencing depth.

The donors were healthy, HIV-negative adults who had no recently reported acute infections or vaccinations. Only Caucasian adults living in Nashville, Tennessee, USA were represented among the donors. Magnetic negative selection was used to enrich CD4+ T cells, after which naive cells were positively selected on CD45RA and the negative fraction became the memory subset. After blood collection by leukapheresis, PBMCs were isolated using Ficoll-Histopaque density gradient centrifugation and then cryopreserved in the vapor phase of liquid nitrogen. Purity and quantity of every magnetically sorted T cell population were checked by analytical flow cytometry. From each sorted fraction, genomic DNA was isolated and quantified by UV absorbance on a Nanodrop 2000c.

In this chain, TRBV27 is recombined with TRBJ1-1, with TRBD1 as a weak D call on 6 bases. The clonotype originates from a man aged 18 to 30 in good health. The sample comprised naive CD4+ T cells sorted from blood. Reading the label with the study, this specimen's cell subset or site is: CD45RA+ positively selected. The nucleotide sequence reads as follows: TGTGCCAGCAGTAGGGGGGAGGTGAGGACTGAAGCTTTCTTT. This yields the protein CASSRGEVRTEAFF.